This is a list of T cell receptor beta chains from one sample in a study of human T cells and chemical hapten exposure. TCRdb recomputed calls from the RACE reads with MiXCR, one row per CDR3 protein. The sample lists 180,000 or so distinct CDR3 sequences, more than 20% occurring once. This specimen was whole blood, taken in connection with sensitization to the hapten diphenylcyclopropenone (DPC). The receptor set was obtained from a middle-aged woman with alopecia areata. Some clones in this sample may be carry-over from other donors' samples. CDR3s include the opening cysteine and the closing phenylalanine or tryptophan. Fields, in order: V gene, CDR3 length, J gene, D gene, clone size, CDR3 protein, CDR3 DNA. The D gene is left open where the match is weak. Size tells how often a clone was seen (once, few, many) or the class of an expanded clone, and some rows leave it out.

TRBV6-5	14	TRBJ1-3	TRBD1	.	CASRQGATGNTIYF	TGTGCCAGCAGACAGGGGGCTACTGGAAACACCATATATTTT
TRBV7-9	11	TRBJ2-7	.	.	CASRFDYEQYF	TGTGCCAGCAGATTCGACTACGAGCAGTACTTC
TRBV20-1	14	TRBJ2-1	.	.	CSYLGWRVHNEQFF	TGCAGTTACCTGGGCTGGAGAGTCCACAATGAGCAGTTCTTC
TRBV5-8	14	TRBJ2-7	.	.	CASRRAGVPYEQYF	TGTGCCAGCAGGCGAGCCGGAGTCCCCTACGAGCAGTACTTC
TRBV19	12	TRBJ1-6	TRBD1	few	CASSFYRDRLHF	TGTGCCAGTAGTTTCTACCGGGACAGGCTCCACTTT
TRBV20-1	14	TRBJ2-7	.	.	CSARDPFFPYEQYF	TGCAGTGCTAGAGATCCCTTTTTCCCCTACGAGCAGTACTTC
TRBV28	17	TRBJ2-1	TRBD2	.	CASRSNLAGVVYNEQFF	TGTGCCAGCAGATCGAATCTAGCGGGAGTAGTCTACAATGAGCAGTTCTTC
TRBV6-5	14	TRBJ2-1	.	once	CASSYSIREGEQFF	TGTGCCAGCAGTTACTCGATAAGGGAAGGGGAGCAGTTCTTC
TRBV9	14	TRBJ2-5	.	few	CASSVGPSQETQYF	TGTGCCAGCAGCGTAGGACCCAGCCAAGAGACCCAGTACTTC
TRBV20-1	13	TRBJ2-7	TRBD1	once	CSARPTGVYEQYF	TGCAGTGCTCGACCGACAGGGGTCTACGAGCAGTACTTC
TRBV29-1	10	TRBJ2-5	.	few	CSVEMETQYF	TGCAGCGTTGAAATGGAGACCCAGTACTTC
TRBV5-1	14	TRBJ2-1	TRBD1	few	CASRGTGGYNEQFF	TGCGCCAGCAGGGGGACAGGGGGCTACAATGAGCAGTTCTTC
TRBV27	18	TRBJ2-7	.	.	CASSLFSPRARDSYEQYF	TGTGCCAGCAGTTTATTCTCCCCCCGAGCCAGGGATTCCTACGAGCAGTACTTC
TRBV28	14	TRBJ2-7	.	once	CASSPPPDSYEQYF	TGTGCCAGCAGTCCCCCTCCCGACTCCTACGAGCAGTACTTC
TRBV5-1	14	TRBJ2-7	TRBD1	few	CASSSQGVNYEQYF	TGCGCCAGCAGCTCCCAGGGGGTCAACTACGAGCAGTACTTC
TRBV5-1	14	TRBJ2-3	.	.	CASSRAEVTDTQYF	TGCGCCAGCAGCCGGGCGGAGGTCACAGATACGCAGTATTTT
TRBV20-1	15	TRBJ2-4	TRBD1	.	CSAPPDRESQNIQYF	TGCAGTGCTCCCCCCGACAGGGAGAGCCAAAACATTCAGTACTTC
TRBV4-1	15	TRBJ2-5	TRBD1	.	CASSQDDRGRETQYF	TGCGCCAGCAGCCAAGATGACAGGGGGCGAGAGACCCAGTACTTC
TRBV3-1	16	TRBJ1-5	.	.	CASSQDWAGTNQPQHF	TGTGCCAGCAGCCAAGATTGGGCAGGGACCAATCAGCCCCAGCATTTT
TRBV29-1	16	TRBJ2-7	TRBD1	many	CSVAGHAGQGLYEQYF	TGCAGCGTTGCCGGACATGCTGGACAGGGTTTGTACGAGCAGTACTTC
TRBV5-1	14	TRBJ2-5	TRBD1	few	CASSRDRGQETQYF	TGCGCCAGCAGTCGGGACAGGGGCCAAGAGACCCAGTACTTC
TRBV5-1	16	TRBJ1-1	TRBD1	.	CASSPTGGSMNTEAFF	TGCGCCAGCAGTCCCACAGGGGGCTCTATGAACACTGAAGCTTTCTTT
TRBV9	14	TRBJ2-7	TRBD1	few	CASSRGTGYYEQYF	TGTGCCAGCAGCAGAGGGACAGGATACTACGAGCAGTACTTC
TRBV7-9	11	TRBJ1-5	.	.	CASSRRQPQHF	TGTGCCAGCAGCCGCCGCCAGCCCCAGCATTTT
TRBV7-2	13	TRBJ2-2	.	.	CASSLDHTGELFF	TGTGCCAGCAGCTTGGATCACACCGGGGAGCTGTTTTTT
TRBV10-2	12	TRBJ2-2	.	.	CASSERVGELFF	TGCGCCAGCAGTGAGAGGGTCGGGGAGCTGTTTTTT
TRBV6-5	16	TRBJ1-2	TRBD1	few	CASSSKGTDQAYGYTF	TGTGCCAGCAGTTCCAAAGGGACAGATCAGGCGTATGGCTACACCTTC
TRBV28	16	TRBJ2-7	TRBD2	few	CASSPTRTSGKYEQYF	TGTGCCAGCAGTCCCACCCGGACTAGCGGGAAGTACGAGCAGTACTTC
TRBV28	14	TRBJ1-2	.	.	CAIEGRGRDYGYTF	TGTGCCATTGAGGGGAGGGGAAGGGACTATGGCTACACCTTC